This T cell receptor (beta chain) was identified in a study of shared clonotypes between healthy human individuals. General observations from the study: Rarefaction gave evidence that sorted-subset sequencing remained incomplete despite large depth. In contrast to clonotypes shared by all four donors, non-shared clonotypes had lower generation probabilities.

Worth noting for this clone: Its antigen is still unknown.

Only in-frame clones appear in the TCRdb table, and some are missing; sequencing was by immunoSEQ multiplex PCR. The data hold millions of clones, with over 90% observed a single time. CDR3 size: 15 residues. Germline loops: CDR1 SGHRS, CDR2 YFSETQ. V was pared by 2 bases and J by 0 bases, with 11 bases between. The chain has TRBV5-1 and TRBJ2-5; D not certain. The receptor comes from a man aged 18 to 30 in good health. Some clones in this sample may be carry-over from other donors' samples. The sequencing sample was made of naive CD4+ T cells from PBMCs. This sample's subset: CD45RA+ positively selected. The CDR3: CASSFPTGYQETQYF. The CDR3 nucleotides are TGCGCCAGCAGCTTCCCGACTGGGTACCAAGAGACCCAGTACTTC.